One sample yielded the 23 T cell receptor beta chains listed below, sequenced in a study of OX40 agonist ivuxolimab in advanced cancers. TCRdb's table, derived via immunoSEQ multiplex PCR, lists solely in-frame clones and lacks some. The sample consists of about 82,000 clones, more than 80% of them appearing once. The sequencing here drew on CD4+ or CD8+ T cells sorted from blood, taken in a trial of the OX40 agonist ivuxolimab. Receptors originate from an adult with an advanced solid tumor such as melanoma, head and neck, liver or kidney cancer.

The CDR3 coding sequence is TGCGCCAGCAGCTTGACAGACTCCTACGAGCAGTACTTC. Translation: CASSLTDSYEQYF. V usage is TRBV5-1 and J usage is TRBJ2-7, with D unresolved. CDR1 is SGHRS, CDR2 YFSETQ, per germline. V lost 1 base and J lost 0, with 5 bases in between. The CDR3 spans 13 residues.

This chain links TRBV7-3 with TRBJ2-2; D is perhaps TRBD2 (5 bases). The CDR3 has 12 amino acids. Trimming cost V 8 bases and J 8 bases, with 12 bases left between them. Per the germline V gene, CDR1 is SGHTA and CDR2 is FQGTGA. CDR3 protein: CASSVGEGELFF. In nucleotides, the CDR3 is TGTGCCAGCTCTGTGGGAGAAGGGGAGCTGTTTTTT.

The V and J genes are TRBV5-1 and TRBJ1-1, with D tentatively TRBD1 (5 bases). This CDR3 contains 14 residues. V was trimmed by 4 bases and J by 2 bases, leaving 12 bases between them. CDR1 and CDR2 (germline): SGHRS, YFSETQ. The CDR3 DNA is TGCGCCAGCAGCCAGCCCCAGGGAAACACTGAAGCTTTCTTT. Translated: CASSQPQGNTEAFF.

This clone was counted a few times. The rearrangement links TRBV19 to TRBJ2-2; weak D call: TRBD1 (6 bases). This CDR3 comprises 11 residues. CDR1 and CDR2 (germline): LNHDA, SQIVND (reference sequence). V lost 6 bases to trimming and J lost 8 bases, with 7 bases between them. CDR3 nucleotide sequence: TGTGCCAGTAGGGGGACAGGGGAGCTGTTTTTT. Translation gives CASRGTGELFF. Filled out from reference TRBV19 and TRBJ2-2, the complete variable domain reads DGGITQSPKYLFRKEGQNVTLSCEQNLNHDAMYWYRQDPGQGLRLIYYSQIVNDFQKGDIAEGYSVSREKKESFPLTVTSAQKNPTAFYLCASRGTGELFFGEGSRLTVL.

The chain is built from TRBV30 and TRBJ2-3; 15 bases line up with TRBD2. CDR1 and CDR2 (germline): GTSNPN, SVGIG (reference sequence). CDR3 length: 19 residues. Trimming took 4 bases from V and 4 from J; bases not matched to a gene: 15. The CDR3 loop is CAWMRIWTSGRALADTQYF. DNA for the CDR3: TGTGCCTGGATGAGGATCTGGACTAGCGGGAGGGCATTGGCAGATACGCAGTATTTT.

The J gene is TRBJ1-1, the V gene TRBV7-9; TRBD1 is a possible D gene (5 bases). Trimming removed 2 bases from V and 1 base from J, with 20 bases in between. CDR3 size: 18 residues. CDR1 is SEHNR, CDR2 FQNEAQ, per germline (reference sequence). For the CDR3, the DNA is TGTGCCAGCAGCTTATTGATAGGTGGGGGGATAGGGAACACTGAAGCTTTCTTT. Residues: CASSLLIGGGIGNTEAFF.

The J gene is TRBJ2-7, the V gene TRBV6-4; D may be TRBD2 (5 bases). V dropped 10 bases and J dropped 1 base, with 23 bases sitting between them. The length of the CDR3 is 16 residues. The germline V gene encodes CDR1 MRHNA and CDR2 SNTAGT. CDR3 sequence (DNA): TGTGCCACCAATCTGAGTGGGCGGGCCCCGTCCTACGAGCAGTACGTC. Its protein is CATNLSGRAPSYEQYV.

The CDR3 coding sequence is TGTGCCAGCACCACCAACAGGGGATCAACTGAAGCTTTCTTT. This sequence encodes CASTTNRGSTEAFF. The rearrangement links TRBV28 to TRBJ1-1, with TRBD1 identical over 7 bases. J lost 5 bases, V lost 7 bases, and 10 bases had no gene match. This CDR3 contains 14 residues. The germline V gene has CDR1 MDHEN and CDR2 SYDVKM.

The gene calls are TRBV6-5 and TRBJ2-7, with D hard to call. V dropped 7 bases and J dropped 0 bases, with 13 bases sitting between them. Germline-derived CDR1 and CDR2 are MNHEY and SVGAGI. The CDR3 contains 14 residues. CDR3: CASTTPGNSYEQYF. The DNA for the CDR3 is TGTGCCAGCACTACCCCGGGCAACTCCTACGAGCAGTACTTC.

This clone was seen just once. This sequence joins TRBV20-1 and TRBJ2-7, with unresolved D. This CDR3 is built from 11 residues. V was trimmed by 0 bases and J by 3 bases, leaving 3 bases between them. The germline V gene has CDR1 DFQATT and CDR2 SNEGSKA (reference sequence). The CDR3 sequence: CSARDLYEQYF. The CDR3, as DNA: TGCAGTGCTAGAGATCTCTACGAGCAGTACTTC.

This clone was seen a few times. The chain recombines TRBV5-1 with TRBJ1-3; 8 positions match TRBD1. V shed 4 bases, J shed 4 bases, and the junction held 4 bases outside the gene matches. CDR1 is SGHRS, CDR2 YFSETQ, per germline. The CDR3 has 14 amino acids. The CDR3 region is CASSEGTGGNTIYF. The CDR3 nucleotides are TGCGCCAGCAGCGAGGGGACAGGAGGAAACACCATATATTTT.

The chain links TRBV5-1 to TRBJ2-5; 9 bases agree with TRBD2. CDR1 is SGHRS, CDR2 YFSETQ, per germline. J was trimmed by 1 base and V by 5 bases; bases with no gene match: 9. The CDR3 totals 16 residues. The CDR3 nucleotides are TGCGCCAGCAGACTGTCTAGCGGGGTACTCCAAGAGACCCAGTACTTC. Its translation is CASRLSSGVLQETQYF.

This chain joins TRBV15 and TRBJ1-2; D gene uncertain. Germline V gene sequence: CDR1 LNHNV, CDR2 YYDKDF (reference sequence). V was pared by 3 bases and J by 8 bases, with 22 bases between. This CDR3 has 16 residues. The CDR3 reads CATSSEIGPYGSGYTF. In DNA, the CDR3 is TGTGCCACCAGCAGCGAGATAGGCCCATACGGCAGCGGCTACACCTTC. The full variable domain, its missing parts supplied by reference TRBV15 and TRBJ1-2, is DAMVIQNPRYQVTQFGKPVTLSCSQTLNHNVMYWYQQKSSQAPKLLFHYYDKDFNNEADTPDNFQSRRPNTSFCFLDIRSPGLGDTAMYLCATSSEIGPYGSGYTFGSGTRLTVV.

The chain has TRBV2 and TRBJ2-7; 7 bases are shared with TRBD1. J lost 1 base, V lost 3 bases, and 3 bases had no gene match. Germline values: CDR1 SNHLY, CDR2 FYNNEI. This CDR3 region has 14 residues. CDR3 in DNA: TGTGCCAGCAGTGATGACAGGGCTTCCTACGAGCAGTACTTC. Translated: CASSDDRASYEQYF.

This sequence joins TRBV10-1 and TRBJ1-2; D might be TRBD1 (5 bases). The CDR3 spans 13 residues. CDR1 and CDR2 from the germline V gene are WNHNN and SYGVQD (reference sequence). Trimming removed 0 bases at V and 8 bases at J, with 10 bases between. The DNA of the CDR3 is TGCGCCAGCAGTGAGTCCAGAAGGGGAGGCTACACCTTC. Its translation is CASSESRRGGYTF.

The rearrangement uses TRBV30 and TRBJ1-4; D unresolved. CDR1 and CDR2 (germline): GTSNPN, SVGIG (reference sequence). Trimming cost V 8 bases and J 8 bases, with 9 bases left between them. The CDR3 has 10 residues. As DNA, the CDR3 is TGTGCCCACTCCCGGGAAAAACTGTTTTTT. Protein sequence: CAHSREKLFF.

The chain uses TRBV6-4 and TRBJ2-1; weak D call: TRBD2 (6 bases). Germline CDR1 and CDR2: MRHNA and SNTAGT. The CDR3 covers 16 residues. The ends were cut back, 4 bases at V and 0 bases at J, with 13 bases in the middle. The chain's CDR3 is CASSASSVRSYNEQFF. CDR3 in DNA: TGTGCCAGCAGTGCCTCTAGCGTCCGCTCCTACAATGAGCAGTTCTTC.

This sequence joins TRBV29-1 and TRBJ1-1; TRBD1 is a possible D gene (5 bases). The V gene lost 4 bases and the J gene lost 11 bases, with 17 bases spanning the gap. CDR1 and CDR2 (germline): SQVTM, ANQGSEA. The CDR3 is 12 residues long. In nucleotides, the CDR3 is TGCAGCGTTGGGGGGGGAGCTTTTTCGGCTTTCTTT. Amino acid sequence: CSVGGGAFSAFF.

This clone appeared a single time. The gene calls are TRBV7-3 and TRBJ2-2; TRBD2 might be the D (7 bases). The CDR3 length is 16 residues. CDR1 is SGHTA, CDR2 FQGTGA, per germline. Deletions cut 2 bases from V and 4 bases from J, with 14 bases between. CDR3 sequence (DNA): TGTGCCAGCAGCTTAGCCGGGGGGCGGGTCACCGGGGAGCTGTTTTTT. The encoded protein is CASSLAGGRVTGELFF.

This chain joins TRBV7-9 and TRBJ1-2, with a possible D match to TRBD1 (6 bases). CDR3 length equals 14 residues. Trimming took off 5 bases at V and 4 bases at J, with 14 bases between the two ends. CDR1 is SEHNR and CDR2 is FQNEAQ in the germline V gene (reference sequence). In DNA form, the CDR3 reads TGTGCCAGCAGCCGGGAGGGGGGTGGCTATGGCTACACCTTC. Protein sequence: CASSREGGGYGYTF.

This sequence joins TRBV7-8 and TRBJ2-7, with a weak D call TRBD1 (6 bases). Germline V gene lookup returns CDR1 SGHVS and CDR2 FQNEAQ. This CDR3 region has 13 residues. Trimming took off 1 base at V and 6 bases at J, with 10 bases between the two ends. The CDR3 reads CASSLGWGREQYF. The CDR3 coding sequence is TGTGCCAGCAGCTTAGGCTGGGGGCGCGAGCAGTACTTC.

This rearrangement joins TRBV4-1 to TRBJ1-5, with TRBD1 matching 7 bases. Germline lookup yields CDR1 MGHRA and CDR2 YSYEKL. V was clipped by 3 bases and J by 6 bases; unmatched bases: 8. The CDR3 has 15 residues. In DNA form, the CDR3 reads TGCGCCAGCAGCCATGAGGACAGGCCCAGTCAGCCCCAGCATTTT. Its translation is CASSHEDRPSQPQHF.

The chain is built from TRBV6-5 and TRBJ2-1, with unresolved D. Germline CDR1 reads MNHEY; CDR2 reads SVGAGI. V was shortened by 9 bases and J by 6 bases, with 9 bases between the two germline ends. The CDR3 runs 11 residues. CDR3 amino acids: CASRASNEQFF. The CDR3 DNA reads as TGTGCCAGTCGCGCTAGCAATGAGCAGTTCTTC.